These 6 T cell receptor beta chains came from one sample sequenced in a study of T cells expressing NK-cell markers. TCRdb derives one entry per CDR3 protein from the 5' RACE reads, leaving out DNA. The sample's table shows 500,000 to 700,000 distinct CDR3 sequences. Source material: blood T cells: a sorted CD56 or NKG2C T cell subset, CD4+ or CD8+ T cells, or bulk PBMC T cells (not recorded which). All receptors derive from a man aged 18-30 years in good health.

The rearrangement links TRBV9 to TRBJ2-3; the TRBD2 assignment by TCRdb is unverifiable without DNA. The germline V gene has CDR1 SGDLS and CDR2 YYNGEE. This CDR3 spans 15 amino acids. The CDR3 protein is CASSVGGDPRNTQYF.

The rearrangement uses TRBV7-8 and TRBJ2-5; TCRdb names TRBD1, which stays unverified in the absence of DNA. This CDR3 spans 15 amino acids. Germline lookup yields CDR1 SGHVS and CDR2 FQNEAQ. The CDR3 protein is CASSLAMTGQETQYF.

The chain links TRBV29-1 to TRBJ1-1; TCRdb picks TRBD1, but there is no DNA to check that call. The CDR3 is 13 residues long. In germline, CDR1 is SQVTM, CDR2 ANQGSEA. The CDR3 is CSVFRESNTEAFF.

V and J are TRBV4-3 and TRBJ2-7. Germline V gene lookup returns CDR1 LGHNA and CDR2 YSLEER. The CDR3 totals 14 residues. CDR3 amino acids: CASSQRVGYHEQYF.

This chain joins TRBV4-1 and TRBJ2-1. CDR3 size: 17 residues. In germline, CDR1 is MGHRA, CDR2 YSYEKL. The CDR3 spells CASSQDITPSSYNEQFF.

The chain employs TRBV5-6 and TRBJ2-7; there is no DNA to check the TCRdb D call of TRBD2. Germline CDR1 reads SGHDT; CDR2 reads YYEEEE. The CDR3 runs to 14 residues. CDR3 loop: CASSLVSSGYEQYF.